This record covers a single TCR beta chain. Sequenced by immunoSEQ multiplex PCR; TCRdb stores in-frame clones only, minus some. In the table there are 45,000 to 70,000 clones, about 91% of which are singletons. The sample belongs to a study of T cell changes during pregnancy in multiple sclerosis. The ends lost 5 bases at V and 3 bases at J; junction bases unmatched: 4. Germline loops: CDR1 SEHNR, CDR2 FQNEAQ (reference sequence). The CDR3 runs to 14 residues. The specimen comprised CD4+ T cells from peripheral blood mononuclear cells, sampled in the second trimester of pregnancy. This sequence was found in a female donor with multiple sclerosis, enrolled in a pregnancy study. V is TRBV7-9 and J is TRBJ1-1, with 9 positions matching TRBD1. The CDR3 DNA follows: TGTGCCAGCAGCACGGGACAGGGAGACACTGAAGCTTTCTTT. Amino acid sequence: CASSTGQGDTEAFF.